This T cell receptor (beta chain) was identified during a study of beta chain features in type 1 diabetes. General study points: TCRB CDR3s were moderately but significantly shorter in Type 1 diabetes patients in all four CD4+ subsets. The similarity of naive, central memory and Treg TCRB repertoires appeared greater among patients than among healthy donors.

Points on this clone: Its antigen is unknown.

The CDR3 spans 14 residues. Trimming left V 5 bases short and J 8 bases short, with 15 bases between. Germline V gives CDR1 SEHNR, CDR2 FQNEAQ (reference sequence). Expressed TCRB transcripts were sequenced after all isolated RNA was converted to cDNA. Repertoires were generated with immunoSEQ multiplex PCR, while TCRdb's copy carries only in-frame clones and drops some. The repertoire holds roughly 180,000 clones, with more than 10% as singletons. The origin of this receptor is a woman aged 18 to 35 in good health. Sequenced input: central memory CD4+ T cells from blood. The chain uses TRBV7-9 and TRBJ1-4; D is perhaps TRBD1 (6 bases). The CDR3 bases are TGTGCCAGCAGCCCCAGGGGTGGAGGAGAAAAACTGTTTTTT. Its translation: CASSPRGGGEKLFF.